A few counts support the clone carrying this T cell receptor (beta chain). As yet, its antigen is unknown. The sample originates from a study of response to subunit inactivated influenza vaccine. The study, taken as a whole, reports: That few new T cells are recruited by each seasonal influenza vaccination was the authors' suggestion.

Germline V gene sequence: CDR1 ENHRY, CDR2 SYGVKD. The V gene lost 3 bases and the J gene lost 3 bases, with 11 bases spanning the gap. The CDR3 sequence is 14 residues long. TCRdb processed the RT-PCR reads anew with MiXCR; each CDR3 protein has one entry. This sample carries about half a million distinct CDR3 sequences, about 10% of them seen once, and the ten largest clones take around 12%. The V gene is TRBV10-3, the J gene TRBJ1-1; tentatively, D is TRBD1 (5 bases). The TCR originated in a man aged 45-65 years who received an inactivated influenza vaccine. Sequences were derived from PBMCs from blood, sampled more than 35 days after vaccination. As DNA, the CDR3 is TGTGCCATCAGTGACCTAACAGGAGACACTGAAGCTTTCTTT. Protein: CAISDLTGDTEAFF.